The 27 T cell receptor beta chains presented below share a single source sample, sequenced in a study of shared T cell receptors in the human thymus (dated by TCRdb to the early 2020s). The library was built by means of the immunoSEQ multiplex PCR assay. TCRdb took over this immuneACCESS table, retaining in-frame rearrangements with V and J assigned. Such tables are incomplete; in checked studies, under half of the missing clones stem from an unresolved V gene, and the remainder is unexplained. The sample data list more than 550,000 clones, and 75% to 90% of these were observed just once. Around 0.01% of the sample goes to the ten largest clones. These same data were also listed under a study on human thymus T cells.

The specimen was thymocytes. These receptors all stem from a girl under three years old with a congenital heart defect. Donor details come from another sample of the same person, matched by shared clones.

V and J are TRBV5-1 and TRBJ2-5; TRBD1 agrees at 7 bases. This CDR3 comprises 18 residues. V lost 4 bases, J lost 1 base, and 16 bases stayed unmatched. The germline CDR1 and CDR2 sequences are SGHRS and YFSETQ. The CDR3 region is CASSDPRVGAGGQETQYF. CDR3 DNA: TGCGCCAGCAGCGACCCCCGAGTAGGAGCAGGGGGCCAAGAGACCCAGTACTTC.

The chain has TRBV14 and TRBJ2-3; a possible D gene is TRBD1 (6 bases). The CDR3 has 19 residues. The V and J ends lost 0 bases and 6 bases respectively, with 25 bases between them. Germline values: CDR1 SGHDN, CDR2 FVKESK. This CDR3 is CASSQEIGGQSPVNDTQYF. Written as DNA, the CDR3 is TGTGCCAGCAGCCAAGAAATAGGGGGTCAGAGCCCGGTCAACGATACGCAGTATTTT.

The chain carries TRBV4-1 and TRBJ1-2, with D hard to call. V was trimmed by 4 bases and J by 4 bases, leaving 19 bases between them. CDR1 and CDR2 (germline): MGHRA, YSYEKL. The CDR3 loop spans 16 amino acids. CDR3 in amino acids: CASSPPLGEGIYGYTF. CDR3 DNA: TGCGCCAGCAGCCCCCCCCTCGGGGAGGGAATCTATGGCTACACCTTC.

This clone was counted once. A read error may account for a junction end that differs from germline. The chain couples TRBV7-7 to TRBJ2-1; weak D call: TRBD2 (6 bases). Germline V gene data show CDR1 as SSHAT and CDR2 as FNYEAQ (reference sequence). CDR3 length: 13 amino acids. This CDR3 is CASSSLGGGEQFF. For the CDR3, the DNA is TGTGCTAGCAGCTCCTTGGGGGGAGGTGAGCAGTTCTTC.

The genes are TRBV4-1 and TRBJ2-2; 11 positions match TRBD2. V lost 4 bases, J lost 10 bases, and 11 bases stayed unmatched. The CDR3 runs to 16 residues. Germline loops: CDR1 MGHRA, CDR2 YSYEKL. As DNA, the CDR3 is TGCGCCAGCAGCCGAGAGAGACTAGCGGGGTCCGAGGAGCTGTTTTTT. Protein product: CASSRERLAGSEELFF.

The V and J genes are TRBV6-1 and TRBJ2-7; 8 bases align to TRBD1. The ends lost 0 bases at V and 8 bases at J; junction bases unmatched: 27. The CDR3 spans 21 residues. Germline V CDR1 and CDR2: MNHNS, SASEGT. The CDR3 nucleotides are TGTGCCAGCAGTGAAGCTTTGACTCGACGACTCATCCGGACAGGGAAGCCCAAGCAGTACTTC. It encodes CASSEALTRRLIRTGKPKQYF.

This clone was recorded once. The chain combines TRBV27 with TRBJ2-7, with D possibly matching TRBD1 (6 bases). Trimming removed 6 bases from V and 2 bases from J, with 32 bases in between. Germline V gene data show CDR1 as MNHEY and CDR2 as SMNVEV (reference sequence). There are 20 residues in the CDR3. DNA for the CDR3: TGTGCCAGCAGACCCGATGTGCAGGGGTCGACACCGGGCCTTCCCTACGAGCAGTACTTC. Translated, it gives CASRPDVQGSTPGLPYEQYF.

The genes are TRBV27 and TRBJ1-1, with D possibly matching TRBD1 (5 bases). Per germline, CDR1 MNHEY and CDR2 SMNVEV (reference sequence). The CDR3 consists of 13 residues. Trimming removed 2 bases from V and 5 bases from J, with 9 bases in between. CDR3 region: CASSLLRATEAFF. CDR3 in DNA: TGTGCCAGCAGTTTACTCAGGGCGACTGAAGCTTTCTTT.

V usage is TRBV6-4 and J usage is TRBJ1-3; D is unresolved. Germline CDR1 MRHNA, CDR2 SNTAGT. V shed 8 bases and J shed 0 bases, with 26 bases lying between them. This CDR3 comprises 19 residues. CDR3 region: CASPGEGLLRRVSGNTIYF. The CDR3 coding sequence is TGTGCCAGCCCAGGAGAGGGTTTGTTAAGGAGAGTCTCTGGAAACACCATATATTTT.

This chain joins TRBV27 and TRBJ2-1, with 9 bases identical to TRBD1. The CDR3 is 17 residues long. J gave up 11 bases and V 6 bases, and 20 bases lay outside the gene matches. CDR1 is MNHEY, CDR2 SMNVEV, per germline (reference sequence). The CDR3 is CASSPRDRDVGTTKQFF. The CDR3 DNA sequence: TGTGCCAGCAGCCCAAGGGACAGGGATGTCGGGACGACCAAGCAGTTCTTC.

The chain joins TRBV6-6 to TRBJ1-1; possible D gene TRBD1, 6 bases. This CDR3 contains 15 residues. In germline, CDR1 is MNHNY, CDR2 SVGAGI (reference sequence). V was pared by 7 bases and J by 1 base, with 16 bases between. The CDR3 coding sequence is TGTGCCAGCACCGTCATATGGGGGCCGAACACTGAAGCTTTCTTT. It codes for CASTVIWGPNTEAFF.

The chain joins TRBV28 to TRBJ2-3, with 10 bases fitting TRBD2. CDR1 is MDHEN, CDR2 SYDVKM, per germline. V gave up 5 bases and J gave up 2 bases; unmatched junction bases: 7. The CDR3 totals 16 residues. CDR3 sequence: CASSHTSGVNTDTQYF. The CDR3 DNA sequence: TGTGCCAGCAGTCACACTAGCGGGGTAAACACAGATACGCAGTATTTT. Based on the CDR3 plus reference TRBV28 and TRBJ2-3, the full variable domain is DVKVTQSSRYLVKRTGEKVFLECVQDMDHENMFWYRQDPGLGLRLIYFSYDVKMKEKGDIPEGYSVSREKKERFSLILESASTNQTSMYLCASSHTSGVNTDTQYFGPGTRLTVL.

DNA of the CDR3: TGCGCCAGCAGTGTCGGGGGTCAGCCCCAGCATTTT. Encoded protein: CASSVGGQPQHF. The V gene is TRBV10-2, the J gene TRBJ1-5, with D possibly TRBD1 on 5 matching bases. The CDR3 sequence is 12 residues long. Germline V gene data show CDR1 as WSHSY and CDR2 as SAAADI. Trimming shortened V by 4 bases and J by 6 bases, and 7 bases separated the two germline ends.

V usage is TRBV28 and J usage is TRBJ1-4; 11 nucleotides match TRBD1. The CDR3 has 17 amino acids. V dropped 3 bases and J dropped 8; count of bases not matched to a gene: 11. The germline V gene has CDR1 MDHEN and CDR2 SYDVKM. The DNA of the CDR3 is TGTGCCAGCAGTTTGCCTAACCTCGGGACAGGGGGAGAAAAACTGTTTTTT. Protein product: CASSLPNLGTGGEKLFF.

The chain uses TRBV9 and TRBJ1-3; D uncertain. This CDR3 contains 15 residues. CDR1 and CDR2 from the germline V gene are SGDLS and YYNGEE. With 1 base removed from V and 0 bases from J, the gap between germline ends came to 8 bases. The CDR3, as DNA: TGTGCCAGCAGCGTACTAGGTTTCTCTGGAAACACCATATATTTT. Encoded protein: CASSVLGFSGNTIYF.

The chain joins TRBV7-2 to TRBJ1-2; perhaps TRBD1 as D (6 bases). Trimming took 5 bases from V and 2 from J, leaving 18 bases between them. This CDR3 is 16 amino acids long. Germline V gene sequence: CDR1 SGHTA, CDR2 FQGNSA. The CDR3: CASSLPLGGANYGYTF. The CDR3 DNA reads TGTGCCAGCAGCCTACCCCTCGGGGGGGCGAACTATGGCTACACCTTC.

The chain employs TRBV18 and TRBJ2-7; 8 bases map to TRBD2. The CDR3 loop spans 15 amino acids. Germline-derived CDR1 and CDR2 are KGHSH and LQKENI. The J segment lost 2 bases and the V segment lost 3 bases, leaving 6 bases of the junction unmatched. The CDR3 is CASSPARGAAYEQYF. The CDR3, as DNA: TGTGCCAGCTCACCTGCGCGGGGGGCCGCCTACGAGCAGTACTTC.

This clone was seen only once. This chain connects TRBV18 to TRBJ1-4; 7 nucleotides line up with TRBD1. Germline V CDR1 and CDR2: KGHSH, LQKENI. V lost 3 bases and J lost 7; bases outside the gene matches: 5. The CDR3 covers 14 residues. This chain's CDR3 is CASSPRDRVEKLFF. The DNA for the CDR3 is TGTGCCAGCTCACCGCGAGACAGGGTTGAAAAACTGTTTTTT.

This sequence joins TRBV29-1 and TRBJ1-3; D remains unclear. The CDR3 extends over 14 amino acids. Deletions cut 4 bases from V and 0 bases from J, with 10 bases between. In germline, CDR1 is SQVTM, CDR2 ANQGSEA. CDR3 bases: TGCAGCGTTGGCCGCCCCGGCTCTGGAAACACCATATATTTT. Translating gives CSVGRPGSGNTIYF.

This clone was picked up one time. The chain employs TRBV7-8 and TRBJ1-2, with 12 bases matching TRBD1. Trimming removed 2 bases from V and 4 bases from J; junction bases left unmatched: 11. The germline V gene has CDR1 SGHVS and CDR2 FQNEAQ. This CDR3 contains 18 residues. The CDR3 loop is CASSLILGRDRGPYGYTF. CDR3 nucleotide sequence: TGTGCCAGCAGCTTAATCTTGGGCCGGGACAGGGGGCCCTATGGCTACACCTTC.

V and J are TRBV5-1 and TRBJ1-1; D might be TRBD1 (6 bases). V lost 3 bases to trimming and J lost 3 bases, with 15 bases between them. Germline values: CDR1 SGHRS, CDR2 YFSETQ. The CDR3 length is 15 residues. CDR3 DNA sequence: TGCGCCAGCAGCTCTTACAGGGATGGAGACACTGAAGCTTTCTTT. It codes for CASSSYRDGDTEAFF.

This clone was observed a few times. The chain is built from TRBV5-6 and TRBJ1-5, with 7 nucleotides matching TRBD1. With 4 bases clipped from V and 6 bases from J, the junction kept 10 bases outside the gene matches. The CDR3 contains 15 residues. Looked up from germline, CDR1 is SGHDT and CDR2 is YYEEEE. CDR3 loop: CASSRRQGIRQPQHF. Here the CDR3 DNA reads TGTGCCAGCAGCCGGAGACAGGGAATCCGTCAGCCCCAGCATTTT.

A single count supports this clone. The genes are TRBV29-1 and TRBJ1-1; 7 bases match TRBD1. The ends lost 5 bases at V and 1 base at J; junction bases unmatched: 10. The CDR3 sequence is 15 residues long. Germline assignment: CDR1 SQVTM and CDR2 ANQGSEA. CDR3 in amino acids: CSVWRSGGWNTEAFF. The DNA for the CDR3 is TGCAGCGTTTGGCGATCAGGGGGATGGAACACTGAAGCTTTCTTT. The variable domain in full, completed from reference TRBV29-1 and TRBJ1-1, reads SAVISQKPSRDICQRGTSLTIQCQVDSQVTMMFWYRQQPGQSLTLIATANQGSEATYESGFVIDKFPISRPNLTFSTLTVSNMSPEDSSIYLCSVWRSGGWNTEAFFGQGTRLTVV.

This sequence joins TRBV21-1 and TRBJ2-4; the DNA was not used to check the table's D call, TRBD2. TRBV21-1 is termed a pseudogene. CDR3 length: 22 residues. The DNA for the CDR3 is TGTGCCAGCAGCAAAAGATGGAACCTGGCTAGCGGGGGGAGGTGCGCCAAAAACATTCAGTACTTC. Translating gives CASSKRWNLASGGRCAKNIQYF.

V and J are TRBV6-4 and TRBJ2-3; D remains ambiguous. Trimming stripped 1 base from V and 1 base from J, with 6 bases between. The CDR3 length is 14 residues. Germline assignment: CDR1 MRHNA and CDR2 SNTAGT. CDR3 coding DNA: TGTGCCAGCAGTGACTGGGCAGGCACAGATACGCAGTATTTT. It is translated as CASSDWAGTDTQYF.

V gene TRBV7-2 combines with J gene TRBJ1-6, with TRBD1 matching 7 bases. CDR3 length: 16 amino acids. V shed 5 bases, J shed 7 bases, and the junction held 11 bases outside the gene matches. In germline, CDR1 is SGHTA, CDR2 FQGNSA. CDR3 protein: CASSGRRGLKNSPLHF. The CDR3, as DNA: TGTGCCAGCAGCGGGAGAAGGGGGCTAAAGAATTCACCCCTCCACTTT.

The chain has TRBV30 and TRBJ1-2, with D perhaps matching TRBD1 (6 bases). Germline-derived CDR1 and CDR2 are GTSNPN and SVGIG (reference sequence). The CDR3 sequence is 14 residues long. The V end lost 2 bases, the J end lost 0 bases, and 10 bases lay between the germline ends. CDR3 sequence (DNA): TGTGCCTGGAGTTGGGACACTTCTAACTATGGCTACACCTTC. Its protein product is CAWSWDTSNYGYTF.